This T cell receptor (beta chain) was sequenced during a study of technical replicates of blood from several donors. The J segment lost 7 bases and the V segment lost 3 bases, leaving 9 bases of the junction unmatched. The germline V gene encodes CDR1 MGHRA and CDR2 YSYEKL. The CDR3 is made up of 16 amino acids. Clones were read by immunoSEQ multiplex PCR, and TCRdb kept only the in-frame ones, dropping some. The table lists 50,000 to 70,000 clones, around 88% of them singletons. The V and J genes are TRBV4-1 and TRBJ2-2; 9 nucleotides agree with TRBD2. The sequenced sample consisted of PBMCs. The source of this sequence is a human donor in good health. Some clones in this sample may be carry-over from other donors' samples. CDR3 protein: CASSQYSGSNVGELFF. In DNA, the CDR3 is TGCGCCAGCAGCCAGTATAGCGGGAGTAACGTCGGGGAGCTGTTTTTT.